The T cell receptor (beta chain) described here comes from a study of blood T cell repertoires in COVID-19. Study-wide background: Sites in the United States, Italy and Spain provided acute and convalescent COVID-19 samples.

V lost 7 bases and J lost 7, with 13 bases in between. This CDR3 is 12 amino acids long. Assignments of participants to cohorts depended upon their own reported clinical history. A COVID-19 case had been met by exposed participants during the 2 weeks before study entry. As originally analysed: For nucleated cells, counts were estimated from reference gene primer amplification. Using immunoSEQ multiplex PCR, the repertoire was profiled, and TCRdb retains in-frame clones only, with some absent. The V and J calls and clone size were taken over from that table, and D and trimming were inferred from the DNA. The sample lists a few hundred thousand clones, 90% occurring once.

This receptor was taken from a young man who had been exposed to COVID-19. V gene TRBV12-3 or TRBV12-4 combines with J gene TRBJ1-1; weak D call: TRBD1 (5 bases). The sample taken for sequencing was PBMCs or T cells enriched from blood (not recorded which). The CDR3 DNA follows: TGTGCCAGCACCATTGGTAGGGGTGAAGCTTTCTTT. Translated: CASTIGRGEAFF.